This entry lists 14 T cell receptor beta chains sequenced from one sample in a study of blood T cell repertoires in COVID-19. Profiling relied on immunoSEQ multiplex PCR, and the TCRdb table lists in-frame clones only, not all of them. The sample carries 250,000 to 300,000 clones, roughly 87% recorded once. Sequenced sample: peripheral blood. The receptors were sampled from a woman in her 50s who had recovered from COVID-19.

A few counts support this clone. The genes are TRBV5-6 and TRBJ1-6; the match to TRBD1 covers 7 bases. The germline gives CDR1 SGHDT, CDR2 YYEEEE. Germline trimming cut 4 bases from V and 8 bases from J; bases unmatched to any gene: 6. The CDR3 has 14 amino acids. DNA of the CDR3: TGTGCCAGCAGCCCGGACAGGCCCGATTCACCCCTCCACTTT. It is translated as CASSPDRPDSPLHF.

This chain connects TRBV13 to TRBJ2-5; 7 bases match TRBD2. The V segment lost 2 bases and the J segment 2 bases; nucleotides outside the gene matches: 5. CDR1 PRHDT and CDR2 FYEKMQ come from the germline V gene (reference sequence). This CDR3 has 15 residues. CDR3 in amino acids: CASSLWLAVQETQYF. The DNA of the CDR3 is TGTGCCAGCAGCTTATGGCTAGCGGTTCAAGAGACCCAGTACTTC.

The V call is TRBV2, the J call TRBJ2-3; D is possibly TRBD2 (5 bases). With 6 bases removed from V and 5 bases from J, the gap between germline ends came to 9 bases. Germline CDR1 is SNHLY and CDR2 is FYNNEI. The CDR3 runs to 12 residues. The CDR3 DNA reads as TGTGCCAGCAGCGCCACTAGAGATACGCAGTATTTT. Translation: CASSATRDTQYF.

The CDR3 region is CASSLIIPRGGELFF. CDR3 nucleotide sequence: TGTGCCAGCAGCTTAATTATCCCACGGGGCGGGGAGCTGTTTTTT. This rearrangement joins TRBV7-9 to TRBJ2-2; possible D gene TRBD2, 5 bases. The ends were cut back, 2 bases at V and 7 bases at J, with 14 bases in the middle. CDR1 and CDR2 (germline): SEHNR, FQNEAQ (reference sequence). The CDR3 runs to 15 residues.

This clone was found a few times. The sample holds other DNA sequences that translate to the same CDR3. V usage is TRBV2 and J usage is TRBJ1-5; the match to TRBD1 covers 8 bases. Per the germline V gene, CDR1 is SNHLY and CDR2 is FYNNEI. This CDR3 has 14 residues. V lost 3 bases, J lost 3 bases, and 1 base stayed unmatched. CDR3 in amino acids: CASSEGQVNQPQHF. CDR3 DNA sequence: TGTGCCAGCAGTGAGGGACAGGTCAATCAGCCCCAGCATTTT.

The DNA of the CDR3 is TGTGCCAGCAGCTTAGTTGCTAGCCTCTACGAGCAGTACTTC. Translating it yields CASSLVASLYEQYF. The chain carries TRBV5-6 and TRBJ2-7; the D gene is possibly TRBD2 (5 bases). The CDR3 contains 14 residues. CDR1 is SGHDT, CDR2 YYEEEE, per germline. V was cut by 2 bases and J by 3 bases, with 12 bases left in between.

Comment on this clone: The germline gene is not matched at one end of the junction; a read error may be the cause. The chain uses TRBV6-1 and TRBJ2-1; D might be TRBD2 (6 bases). The CDR3 runs 13 residues. The germline gives CDR1 MNHNS, CDR2 SASEGT. In DNA form, the CDR3 reads TGTGCCAGCAGTGATACCGGGACTCCGTTAGAGGTCTTC. Protein: CASSDTGTPLEVF.

The chain couples TRBV27 to TRBJ2-7; TRBD2 matches 7 bases. The CDR3 has 15 amino acids. V was clipped by 7 bases and J by 2 bases; unmatched bases: 11. Germline CDR1 reads MNHEY; CDR2 reads SMNVEV (reference sequence). The CDR3 region is CASIGGRSTAYEQYF. As DNA, the CDR3 is TGTGCCAGCATAGGCGGGAGATCGACGGCCTACGAGCAGTACTTC.

The chain has TRBV19 and TRBJ1-2; D is perhaps TRBD1 (5 bases). The CDR3 totals 11 residues. The V and J ends lost 5 bases and 7 bases respectively, with 8 bases between them. Germline CDR1 reads LNHDA; CDR2 reads SQIVND (reference sequence). CDR3 region: CASSLGLGYTF. CDR3 in DNA: TGTGCCAGTAGTTTGGGGCTTGGCTACACCTTC. The complete variable domain, with remaining parts taken from reference TRBV19 and TRBJ1-2, reads DGGITQSPKYLFRKEGQNVTLSCEQNLNHDAMYWYRQDPGQGLRLIYYSQIVNDFQKGDIAEGYSVSREKKESFPLTVTSAQKNPTAFYLCASSLGLGYTFGSGTRLTVV.

A few counts support this clone. J is TRBJ1-1 and V is TRBV12-3 or TRBV12-4; a weak D match, TRBD1 (6 bases). The length of the CDR3 is 12 residues. Trimming removed 5 bases from V and 12 bases from J, with 16 bases in between. The CDR3 here is CASSPGTLKTFF. CDR3 nucleotide sequence: TGTGCCAGCAGTCCTGGGACATTGAAGACTTTCTTT.

The chain links TRBV12-5 to TRBJ1-1; unclear D gene. Trimming removed 0 bases from V and 3 bases from J, with 5 bases in between. Germline CDR1 LGHNT, CDR2 FRNRAP. The CDR3 totals 13 residues. The CDR3 region has the DNA TGTGCTAGTGGTTTGGTACACGACACTGAAGCTTTCTTT. It translates to CASGLVHDTEAFF.

This chain connects TRBV11-2 to TRBJ2-5, with D maybe TRBD1 (6 bases). V lost 5 bases, J lost 5 bases, and 18 bases lay in between. In germline, CDR1 is SGHAT, CDR2 FQNNGV. The CDR3 runs 15 residues. The CDR3 reads CASSTRGFLGETQYF. In DNA, the CDR3 is TGTGCCAGCAGCACTAGGGGGTTCCTTGGGGAGACCCAGTACTTC.

CDR3: CASSQRWAPGQAISGANVLTF. The CDR3 DNA reads as TGTGCCAGCAGCCAAAGATGGGCCCCGGGACAGGCAATCTCTGGGGCCAACGTCCTGACTTTC. This chain links TRBV4-2 with TRBJ2-6; 8 bases are shared with TRBD1. V trimming: 2 bases; J trimming: 0 bases; junction bases outside the gene matches: 15. This CDR3 has 21 residues. CDR1 LGHNA and CDR2 YNFKEQ come from the germline V gene.

The chain employs TRBV5-1 and TRBJ2-7, with 10 nucleotides matching TRBD1. The V gene end was trimmed by 4 bases and the J gene end by 2 bases; junction bases not matched to a gene: 12. The CDR3 totals 17 residues. Looked up from germline, CDR1 is SGHRS and CDR2 is YFSETQ. The CDR3 DNA is TGCGCCAGCAGCCCTGCGGCGGGACAGGGGTGGGCCTACGAGCAGTACTTC. It translates to CASSPAAGQGWAYEQYF.